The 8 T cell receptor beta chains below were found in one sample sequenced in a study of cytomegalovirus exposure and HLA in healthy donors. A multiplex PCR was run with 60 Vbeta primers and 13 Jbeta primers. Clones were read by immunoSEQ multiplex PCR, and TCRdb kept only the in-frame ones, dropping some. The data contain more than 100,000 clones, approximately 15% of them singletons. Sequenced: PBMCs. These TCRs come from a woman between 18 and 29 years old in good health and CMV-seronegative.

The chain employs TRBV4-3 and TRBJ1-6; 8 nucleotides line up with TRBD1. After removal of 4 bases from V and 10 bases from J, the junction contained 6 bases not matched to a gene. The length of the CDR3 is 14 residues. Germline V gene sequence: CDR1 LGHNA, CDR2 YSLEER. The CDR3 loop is CASSRTGLQSPLHF. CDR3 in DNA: TGCGCCAGCAGCCGGACAGGGTTGCAATCACCCCTCCACTTT.

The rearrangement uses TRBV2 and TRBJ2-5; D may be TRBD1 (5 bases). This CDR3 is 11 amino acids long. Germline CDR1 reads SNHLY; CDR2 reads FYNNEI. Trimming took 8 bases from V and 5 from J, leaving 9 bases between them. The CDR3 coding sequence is TGTGCCAGCGGGGCGGACGAGACCCAGTACTTC. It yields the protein CASGADETQYF.

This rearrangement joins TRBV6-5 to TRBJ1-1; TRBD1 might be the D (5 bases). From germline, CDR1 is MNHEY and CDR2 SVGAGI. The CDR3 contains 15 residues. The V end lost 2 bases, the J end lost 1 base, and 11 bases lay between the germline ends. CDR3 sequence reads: CASSYNGQSNTEAFF. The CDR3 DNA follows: TGTGCCAGCAGTTACAACGGACAATCGAACACTGAAGCTTTCTTT.

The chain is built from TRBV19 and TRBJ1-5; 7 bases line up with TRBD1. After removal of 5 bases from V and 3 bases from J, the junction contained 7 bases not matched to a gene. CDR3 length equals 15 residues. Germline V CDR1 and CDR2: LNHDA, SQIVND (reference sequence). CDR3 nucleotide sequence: TGTGCCAGTAGTGCCGAGGACAGGACCAATCAGCCCCAGCATTTT. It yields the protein CASSAEDRTNQPQHF.

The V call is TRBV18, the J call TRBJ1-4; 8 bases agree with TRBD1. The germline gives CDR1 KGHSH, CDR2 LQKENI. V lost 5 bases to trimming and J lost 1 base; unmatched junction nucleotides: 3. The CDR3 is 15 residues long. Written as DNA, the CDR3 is TGTGCCAGCTCAATCGGACAGGGAACTAATGAAAAACTGTTTTTT. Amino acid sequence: CASSIGQGTNEKLFF.

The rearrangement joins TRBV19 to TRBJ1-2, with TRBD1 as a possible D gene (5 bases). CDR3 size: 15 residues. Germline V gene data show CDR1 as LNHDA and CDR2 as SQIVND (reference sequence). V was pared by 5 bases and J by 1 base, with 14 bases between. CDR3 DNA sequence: TGTGCCAGTAGTGCCCACAGGAGACTTAACTATGGCTACACCTTC. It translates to CASSAHRRLNYGYTF.

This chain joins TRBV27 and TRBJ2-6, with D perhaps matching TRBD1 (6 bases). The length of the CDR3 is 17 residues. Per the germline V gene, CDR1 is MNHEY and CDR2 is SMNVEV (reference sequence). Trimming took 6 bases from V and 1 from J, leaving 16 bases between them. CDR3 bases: TGTGCCAGCAGACAAACGGGACACCCATCTGGGGCCAACGTCCTGACTTTC. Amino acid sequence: CASRQTGHPSGANVLTF.

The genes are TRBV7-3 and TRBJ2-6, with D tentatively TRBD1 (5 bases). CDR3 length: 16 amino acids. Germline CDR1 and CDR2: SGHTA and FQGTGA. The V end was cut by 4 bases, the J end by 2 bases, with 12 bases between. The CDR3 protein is CASSSFPGTGANVLTF. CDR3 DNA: TGTGCCAGCAGCTCGTTCCCAGGGACTGGGGCCAACGTCCTGACTTTC.